The sequence of this TCR beta chain was determined in a study of cytomegalovirus exposure and HLA in healthy donors. Study-wide findings and caveats: Upon later analysis, TCR association rates were observed to vary by HLA locus, being highest for DRB1 and lowest for HLA-C. Sequence variants that were highly shared formed a cluster that was likely a sequencing artifact.

Details on this clone: What it binds is not known.

Per the germline V gene, CDR1 is SGHAT and CDR2 is FQNNGV. The CDR3 loop spans 15 amino acids. V lost 5 bases to trimming and J lost 0 bases; unmatched junction nucleotides: 2. Primers: 60 Vbeta forward and 13 Jbeta reverse. TCRdb's table, derived via immunoSEQ multiplex PCR, lists solely in-frame clones and lacks some. Counted here are 150,000 or so clones, around four fifths occurring once; the ten biggest clones make up approximately 7.2%. The V call is TRBV11-2, the J call TRBJ2-2; TRBD1 matches 8 bases. The source of this sequence is a male donor in good health and CMV-seronegative. The sequencing input was PBMCs. The CDR3 coding sequence is TGTGCCAGCAGCACGACAGGGGCGAACACCGGGGAGCTGTTTTTT. This gives the protein CASSTTGANTGELFF.